Each of the 8 T cell receptor beta chains below was sequenced from the same sample in a study of breast tumors, draining lymph nodes, adjacent tissues. TCRdb re-called the multiplex PCR reads with MiXCR, one entry per CDR3 protein. The sample holds approximately 210,000 distinct CDR3 sequences, less than 45% seen once. Axillary draining lymph nodes of breast cancer patients supplied the node samples. Sequencing was performed on axillary lymph node tissue. The receptors here all came from a female donor with breast cancer. Some clones in this sample may be carry-over from other donors' samples.

This clonotype occurred many times. The chain joins TRBV18 to TRBJ1-4; D remains ambiguous. Germline V lookup: CDR1 KGHSH, CDR2 LQKENI. Trimming removed 4 bases at V and 4 bases at J, with 7 bases between. The CDR3 spans 13 residues. The CDR3 coding sequence is TGTGCCAGCTCACGAGGCCGTAATGAAAAACTGTTTTTT. This sequence encodes CASSRGRNEKLFF.

The sample holds a few counts of this clonotype. This chain connects TRBV20-1 to TRBJ1-1, with no clear D. The CDR3 consists of 13 residues. Trimming pared 2 bases from V and 5 bases from J, leaving 12 bases between. Per germline, CDR1 DFQATT and CDR2 SNEGSKA (reference sequence). The DNA for the CDR3 is TGCAGTGCTAGACCGAGAACCCTGACTGAAGCTTTCTTT. This codes for CSARPRTLTEAFF.

This clonotype showed up many times. The gene calls are TRBV9 and TRBJ2-5, with a tentative D call TRBD2 (6 bases). Germline V CDR1 and CDR2: SGDLS, YYNGEE. This CDR3 comprises 14 residues. With 4 bases removed from V and 5 bases from J, the gap between germline ends came to 15 bases. In nucleotides, the CDR3 is TGTGCCAGCAGCCCATATACTAGCCGCGAGACCCAGTACTTC. It codes for CASSPYTSRETQYF. The variable domain in full, completed from reference TRBV9 and TRBJ2-5, reads DSGVTQTPKHLITATGQRVTLRCSPRSGDLSVYWYQQSLDQGLQFLIQYYNGEERAKGNILERFSAQQFPDLHSELNLSSLELGDSALYFCASSPYTSRETQYFGPGTRLLVL.

This clonotype was observed many times. The V call is TRBV7-2, the J call TRBJ2-7; 15 nucleotides line up with TRBD2. The CDR3 runs to 21 residues. The V gene end was trimmed by 5 bases and the J gene end by 0 bases; junction bases not matched to a gene: 17. CDR1 SGHTA and CDR2 FQGNSA come from the germline V gene. CDR3 sequence: CASSLYHTAGLAGGSSYEQYF. The CDR3 DNA reads TGTGCCAGCAGCCTATATCACACGGCGGGACTAGCGGGGGGAAGCTCCTACGAGCAGTACTTC.

This clonotype came up many times. CDR3 DNA: TGTGCCAGCAGTGAGGAGGGGACGTTCGTTGGGGAGCTGTTTTTT. Encoded protein: CASSEEGTFVGELFF. V and J are TRBV2 and TRBJ2-2, with TRBD2 as a possible D gene (6 bases). The CDR3 consists of 15 residues. Germline CDR1 and CDR2: SNHLY and FYNNEI. V was cut by 3 bases and J by 8 bases, with 16 bases left in between.

This clonotype was recorded a few times. V gene TRBV20-1 combines with J gene TRBJ1-4; 7 positions match TRBD1. The CDR3 spans 16 residues. J lost 8 bases, V lost 2 bases, and 14 bases had no gene match. Germline lookup yields CDR1 DFQATT and CDR2 SNEGSKA (reference sequence). Here the CDR3 reads CSARLRQGVGGEKLFF. Written as DNA, the CDR3 is TGCAGTGCTAGACTGAGACAGGGCGTTGGGGGGGAAAAACTGTTTTTT.

The chain combines TRBV14 with TRBJ1-3; 8 bases are shared with TRBD1. V lost 1 base, J lost 4 bases, and 15 bases stayed unmatched. This CDR3 comprises 19 residues. The germline CDR1 and CDR2 sequences are SGHDN and FVKESK. CDR3: CASSQGRQGRGLAGNTIYF. For the CDR3, the DNA is TGTGCCAGCAGCCAAGGAAGACAGGGGAGGGGACTAGCGGGAAACACCATATATTTT.

A note on this clonotype: Possible read error: a much larger clone is one base away. The J gene is TRBJ2-2, the V gene TRBV11-2; maybe TRBD2 (5 bases). CDR1 is SGHAT, CDR2 FQNNGV, per germline. Trimming took off 0 bases at V and 5 bases at J, with 10 bases between the two ends. The CDR3 runs 15 residues. CDR3 amino acids: CASSLDLSATGELFF. DNA of the CDR3: TGTGCCAGCAGCTTAGATCTTAGCGCGACCGGGGAGCTGTTTTTT.